Here is one T cell receptor (beta chain) with its context. This record comes from a study of blood T cell repertoires in COVID-19. At the level of the study: Acute-phase and convalescent COVID-19 samples originated in the United States, Italy and Spain. The cDNA or gDNA used as material had been derived from T cells, B-cell-depleted T cells, or PBMCs.

The CDR3 spans 15 residues. Unmatched junction bases numbered 8, after V lost 0 bases and J lost 7 bases. Germline V gives CDR1 WSHSY, CDR2 SAAADI. Original processing notes: Reference gene primer amplification gave nucleated cell count estimates. Here immunoSEQ multiplex PCR was the method, and the copy in TCRdb shows in-frame clones only, minus some. V, J and clone size derive from that table, while D and trimming were established from the DNA sequence. The sample gives some 210,000 clones, more than 75% of which show up once; approximately 12% is in the top ten. V and J are TRBV10-2 and TRBJ2-7; TRBD2 aligns across 8 bases. Sequencing was done on a sample of peripheral blood. This clonotype was obtained from a woman between 35 and 50 years old with acute or convalescent COVID-19. CDR3 in amino acids: CASSESVTSVSEQYF. The CDR3 nucleotides are TGCGCCAGCAGTGAGTCGGTGACTAGCGTCTCTGAGCAGTACTTC.